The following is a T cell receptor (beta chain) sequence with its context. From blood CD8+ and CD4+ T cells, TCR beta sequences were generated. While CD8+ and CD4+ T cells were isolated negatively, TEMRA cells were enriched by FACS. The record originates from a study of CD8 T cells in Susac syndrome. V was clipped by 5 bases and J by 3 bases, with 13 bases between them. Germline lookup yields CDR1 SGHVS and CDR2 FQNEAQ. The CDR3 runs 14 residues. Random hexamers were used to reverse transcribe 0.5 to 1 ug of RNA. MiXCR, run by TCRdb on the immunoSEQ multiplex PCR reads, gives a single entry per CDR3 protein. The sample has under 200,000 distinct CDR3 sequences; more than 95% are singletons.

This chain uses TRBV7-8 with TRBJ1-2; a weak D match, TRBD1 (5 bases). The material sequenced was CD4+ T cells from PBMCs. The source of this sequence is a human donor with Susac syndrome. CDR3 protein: CASSRGTEYYGYTF. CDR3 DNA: TGTGCCAGCAGCCGTGGGACTGAATACTATGGCTACACCTTC.